The TCR beta chain under discussion was sequenced for a study of blood T cells in healthy people across ages (dated by TCRdb to 2014 to 2015). With respect to the entire study: In model experiments, template switching captured about one uniquely barcoded TCR beta cDNA molecule for every two T cells. Using deep sequencing normalized with unique cDNA molecular identifiers, the study measured how TCR beta repertoire diversity changes with age. Donors were grouped into four age groups: young (average approximately 16 years), middle-aged (39), aged (roughly 62) and long-lived (around 80). To avoid experimental bias, donors of different ages were distributed randomly across sequencing lanes. Using the same blood draw, the study looked at two additional independent replicas of 1 million unique cDNA reads for two donors, one aged 18 to 29 and the other aged 80 or older.

The protocol used for the library was 5' RACE. TCRdb records Illumina HiSeq 2500 as the sequencer. A second roughly 6 to 11 cycle PCR used a sample-barcoded 5' primer and a J-beta primer mix. A unique molecular identifier was introduced onto each TCR beta cDNA molecule by a template-switch 5' adaptor carrying 12 random nucleotides. Each sample yielded at least 2.5 million CDR3-containing paired-end reads. The Mint cDNA synthesis kit, primed by a TRBC-specific oligonucleotide, was used to synthesize first-strand cDNA from all RNA. After uracil-DNA glycosylase treatment, a first 18-cycle PCR used universal primers M1SS and BC2_uni_R on all cDNA. As for the original processing: Normalization of each sample was performed by random selection of 1 million high-quality reads, each carrying a distinct molecular identifier. Reads with shared molecular identifiers were discarded instead of being binned into consensus sequences. MiTCR, run with a Q25 quality threshold and the strictest error-elimination algorithm, handled CDR3 identification, clonotype clustering and error correction. Lower-bound total TCR beta diversity was estimated with a nonparametric unseen species model using Euler transformation. TCRdb itself trimmed the public reads at Q25 with fastp, ran MiXCR and retained productive beta chains. Entries are consolidated by CDR3 protein sequence, retaining the most common genes and DNA. In this record, the V and J calls reflect TCRdb's handling and not the investigators' own analysis. The sample contains 700,000 or so distinct CDR3 sequences, approximately 21% of them found a single time. The ten largest account for about 20% of the sample.

Summary of the overall study and its limitations: Compared with the aged group, the long-lived group had more naive CD4+ T cells, fewer expanded clones and increased TCR diversity, suggesting age selection. Estimates of total diversity based on one million sequenced T cells were regarded as lower bounds and as underestimates. The percentage of naive T cells measured by flow cytometry correlated strongly with observed TCR beta diversity. Because donor CMV infection status was unknown, age-related changes in expanded clonotypes were potentially confounded. Observed TCR beta diversity per million T cells fell roughly linearly with age, and a significant reduction was already apparent by age roughly 41. Because profiling used bulk unsorted PBMCs, naive and antigen-experienced compartments could not be compared conclusively.

Comment on this clonotype: It lacks a known antigen. The record has no base qualities; no much larger clone is one base away.

According to the germline V gene, CDR1 reads MNHEY and CDR2 reads SVGAGI. V is reduced by 4 bases and J by 7 bases, leaving a spacing of 25 bases between them. From the cysteine up to the phenylalanine, the CDR3 has a length of 18 residues. Of all the DNA, just the CDR3 is kept, 54 bases in frame from base 1. The 40 or so donors, aged about 6 to 100 years, were systemically healthy Caucasian individuals from Russia. Ten milliliters of peripheral blood were drawn from each donor into EDTA-treated Vacutainer tubes. Ficoll-Paque density-gradient centrifugation was used to isolate PBMCs, with at least 7 million obtained per sample. Total RNA was extracted from PBMCs with Trizol reagent, with at least 6 micrograms obtained per sample. For every donor, an aliquot of PBMCs went through flow cytometry to measure the percentages of naive CD45RAhigh/CD27high T cells.

Sequenced: blood. This sequence was found in a man between 70 and 80 years old in good health. The chain uses TRBV6-5 and TRBJ1-4; a tentative D call is TRBD1 (6 bases match). The nucleotides are TGTGCCAGCAGTTCTGATAGGGGGATGTTAGAAGTATTTGAAAAACTGTTTTTT. Translated, this is CASSSDRGMLEVFEKLFF.